Given below is one T cell receptor beta chain in context. Germline assignment: CDR1 LNHDA and CDR2 SQIVND (reference sequence). The CDR3 spans 13 residues. Trimming cost V 3 bases and J 6 bases, with 11 bases left between them. This record comes from a study of shared clonotypes between healthy human individuals. Sequencing was performed with immunoSEQ multiplex PCR; in TCRdb, only in-frame clones are kept and a portion is missing. The sample shows approximately 350,000 clones, about 74% of them seen only once. This receptor was taken from a young man in good health. J is TRBJ1-1 and V is TRBV19, with D possibly matching TRBD1 (5 bases). Material for sequencing was memory CD4+ T cells sorted from blood. Documented subset: CD45RA-negative fraction. The CDR3 region is CASSIRGKAEAFF. The CDR3 nucleotides are TGTGCCAGTAGTATTAGGGGCAAGGCTGAAGCTTTCTTT.